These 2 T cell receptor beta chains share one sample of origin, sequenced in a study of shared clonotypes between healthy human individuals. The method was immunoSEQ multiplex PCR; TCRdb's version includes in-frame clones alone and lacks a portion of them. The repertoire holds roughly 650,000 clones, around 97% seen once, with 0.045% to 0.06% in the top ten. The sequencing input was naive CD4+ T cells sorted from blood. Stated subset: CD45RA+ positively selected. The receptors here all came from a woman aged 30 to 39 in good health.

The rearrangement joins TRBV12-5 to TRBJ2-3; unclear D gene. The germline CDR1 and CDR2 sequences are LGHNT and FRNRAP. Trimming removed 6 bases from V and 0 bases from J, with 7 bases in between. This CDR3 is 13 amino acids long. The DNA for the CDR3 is TGTGCTAGTGGCCGAGGCAGCACAGATACGCAGTATTTT. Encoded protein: CASGRGSTDTQYF.

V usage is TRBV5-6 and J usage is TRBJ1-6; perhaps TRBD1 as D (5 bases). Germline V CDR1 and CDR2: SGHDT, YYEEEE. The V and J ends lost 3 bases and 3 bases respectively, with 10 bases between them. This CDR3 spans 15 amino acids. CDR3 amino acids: CASSWFTGYNSPLHF. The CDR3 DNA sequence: TGTGCCAGCAGCTGGTTTACAGGCTATAATTCACCCCTCCACTTT.